The 28 T cell receptor beta chains below all came from one sample that was sequenced in a study of blood T cell repertoires in COVID-19. Only in-frame clones appear in the TCRdb table, and some are missing; sequencing was by immunoSEQ multiplex PCR. The sample has approximately 140,000 clones; roughly 78% are singletons. Material: peripheral blood. The receptors originated from a man aged 60 to 69 with acute or convalescent COVID-19.

The chain has TRBV20-1 and TRBJ1-5; 7 nucleotides agree with TRBD1. Unmatched junction bases numbered 6, after V lost 3 bases and J lost 4 bases. The CDR3 is made up of 14 amino acids. Germline CDR1 reads DFQATT; CDR2 reads SNEGSKA (reference sequence). CDR3 DNA sequence: TGCAGTGCTAGTTTCGACAGGGCGAATCAGCCCCAGCATTTT. This encodes CSASFDRANQPQHF.

The chain links TRBV28 to TRBJ1-4; the D gene is possibly TRBD1 (6 bases). CDR3 length: 12 amino acids. Germline CDR1 reads MDHEN; CDR2 reads SYDVKM. Deletions cut 6 bases from V and 8 bases from J, with 10 bases between. CDR3 coding DNA: TGTGCCAGCAGCATGGGACAAGAAAAACTGTTTTTT. The encoded protein is CASSMGQEKLFF.

The chain is built from TRBV28 and TRBJ1-5; D is ambiguous. CDR3 size: 16 residues. Per germline, CDR1 MDHEN and CDR2 SYDVKM. Trimming pared 2 bases from V and 3 bases from J, leaving 14 bases between. CDR3 nucleotides: TGTGCCAGCAGTTTACCCGACACTTCGATCAATCAGCCCCAGCATTTT. It codes for CASSLPDTSINQPQHF.

CDR3 DNA: TGCGCCAGCACCAAGGGGGCTGGCGGGTACGAGCAGTACTTC. It translates to CASTKGAGGYEQYF. The chain combines TRBV5-1 with TRBJ2-7; 7 positions agree with TRBD1. Trimming removed 6 bases from V and 4 bases from J; junction bases left unmatched: 10. CDR1 and CDR2 (germline): SGHRS, YFSETQ. The CDR3 has 14 residues.

The chain carries TRBV5-8 and TRBJ2-1; 9 nucleotides line up with TRBD1. The CDR3 is made up of 15 amino acids. The germline V gene encodes CDR1 SGHTS and CDR2 YDEGEE. Trimming took 5 bases from V and 8 from J; bases not matched to a gene: 11. The CDR3 reads CASSQGDRVVYEQFF. In DNA form, the CDR3 reads TGTGCCAGCAGTCAGGGGGACAGGGTTGTCTATGAGCAGTTCTTC. The full variable domain, rest sourced from reference TRBV5-8 and TRBJ2-1, is EAGVTQSPTHLIKTRGQQATLRCSPISGHTSVYWYQQALGLGLQFLLWYDEGEERNRGNFPPRFSGRQFPNYSSELNVNALELEDSALYLCASSQGDRVVYEQFFGPGTRLTVL.

The chain uses TRBV10-3 and TRBJ1-5, with 9 nucleotides matching TRBD1. This CDR3 has 13 amino acids. Losses at the gene ends were 3 bases for V and 10 bases for J; bases not matched to a gene: 4. CDR1 and CDR2 from the germline V gene are ENHRY and SYGVKD. Here the CDR3 reads CAISEQGASPQHF. The CDR3 coding sequence is TGTGCCATCAGTGAACAGGGGGCTTCTCCCCAGCATTTT.

Only one count was recorded for this clone. The rearrangement joins TRBV7-9 to TRBJ1-3, with D unclear. Trimming stripped 6 bases from V and 1 base from J, with 13 bases between. The V gene's germline CDR1 is SEHNR and CDR2 FQNEAQ (reference sequence). The CDR3 contains 15 residues. The CDR3 DNA sequence: TGTGCCAGCAGTTTCAGCGCGGGGTCTGGAAACACCATATATTTT. This sequence encodes CASSFSAGSGNTIYF.

The chain employs TRBV7-8 and TRBJ1-5; D gene uncertain. There are 14 residues in the CDR3. CDR1 SGHVS and CDR2 FQNEAQ come from the germline V gene. Trimming left V 2 bases short and J 3 bases short, with 8 bases between. CDR3 sequence (DNA): TGTGCCAGCAGCTTAAACAACAACAATCAGCCCCAGCATTTT. Amino acids: CASSLNNNNQPQHF.

CDR3 protein: CATSPGTGYEKLFF. The CDR3 DNA reads as TGTGCCACTTCCCCCGGGACAGGGTATGAAAAACTGTTTTTT. The V call is TRBV15, the J call TRBJ1-4, with TRBD1 identical over 9 bases. The CDR3 loop spans 14 amino acids. The ends lost 9 bases at V and 6 bases at J; junction bases unmatched: 8. Germline CDR1 LNHNV, CDR2 YYDKDF (reference sequence). Combining the CDR3 with reference TRBV15 and TRBJ1-4 gives the whole variable domain DAMVIQNPRYQVTQFGKPVTLSCSQTLNHNVMYWYQQKSSQAPKLLFHYYDKDFNNEADTPDNFQSRRPNTSFCFLDIRSPGLGDTAMYLCATSPGTGYEKLFFGSGTQLSVL.

This clone was seen many times. The chain uses TRBV4-3 and TRBJ1-5; 7 nucleotides match TRBD1. CDR1 is LGHNA and CDR2 is YSLEER in the germline V gene. CDR3 size: 17 residues. J was trimmed by 0 bases and V by 4 bases; bases with no gene match: 9. The CDR3 loop is CASSPLQGSYSNQPQHF. The CDR3 nucleotides read TGCGCCAGCAGCCCCTTACAGGGGTCATATAGCAATCAGCCCCAGCATTTT.

The rearrangement links TRBV28 to TRBJ2-6, with 9 bases identical to TRBD1. CDR3 length: 20 residues. Per the germline V gene, CDR1 is MDHEN and CDR2 is SYDVKM. Trimming removed 5 bases from V and 0 bases from J; junction bases left unmatched: 14. The CDR3: CASSPWILQGARSGANVLTF. CDR3 coding DNA: TGTGCCAGCAGTCCATGGATTCTACAGGGGGCTCGCTCTGGGGCCAACGTCCTGACTTTC.

V and J are TRBV28 and TRBJ1-2, with TRBD1 matching 7 bases. J was trimmed by 4 bases and V by 6 bases; bases with no gene match: 8. The CDR3 length is 14 residues. From germline, CDR1 is MDHEN and CDR2 SYDVKM. CDR3 residues: CASRSRGILYGYTF. The CDR3 DNA is TGTGCCAGCAGATCCAGGGGGATCCTCTATGGCTACACCTTC.

The chain employs TRBV9 and TRBJ1-3, with D uncertain. CDR3 length equals 13 residues. Germline CDR1 reads SGDLS; CDR2 reads YYNGEE. V lost 2 bases, J lost 10 bases, and 13 bases lay in between. DNA of the CDR3: TGTGCCAGCAGCGTTAGCGGAGAAGGGACCATATATTTT. Amino acid sequence: CASSVSGEGTIYF.

J is TRBJ2-1 and V is TRBV4-1; 7 bases match TRBD1. The CDR3 totals 16 residues. V lost 4 bases to trimming and J lost 1 base; unmatched junction nucleotides: 7. CDR1 and CDR2 (germline): MGHRA, YSYEKL. The CDR3 nucleotides read TGCGCCAGCAGCCCGCAACAGGGGACGTCCTACAATGAGCAGTTCTTC. This codes for CASSPQQGTSYNEQFF.

The chain combines TRBV27 with TRBJ1-6; D is undetermined. Germline V CDR1 and CDR2: MNHEY, SMNVEV (reference sequence). The CDR3 is 19 amino acids. The ends were cut back, 1 base at V and 0 bases at J, with 16 bases in the middle. In nucleotides, the CDR3 is TGTGCCAGCAGTTTATGGGCACATCCTGTGAGCTCCTATAATTCACCCCTCCACTTT. Translated: CASSLWAHPVSSYNSPLHF.

The chain carries TRBV6-2 or TRBV6-3 and TRBJ2-5; D gene ambiguous. This CDR3 comprises 12 residues. V shed 3 bases and J shed 4 bases, with 6 bases lying between them. Germline loops: CDR1 MNHEY, CDR2 SVGEGT. CDR3 in amino acids: CASSYGRETQYF. CDR3 DNA sequence: TGTGCCAGCAGTTATGGCAGAGAGACCCAGTACTTC.

This clone came up a few times. In DNA, the CDR3 is TGTGCCAGTTCCTCCCGGGGGAGGGATGAAAAACTGTTTTTT. Encoded protein: CASSSRGRDEKLFF. V and J are TRBV19 and TRBJ1-4, with D maybe TRBD1 (5 bases). The germline V gene encodes CDR1 LNHDA and CDR2 SQIVND (reference sequence). Trimming stripped 8 bases from V and 6 bases from J, with 16 bases between. This CDR3 has 14 residues.

The gene calls are TRBV5-1 and TRBJ2-2; D is perhaps TRBD2 (6 bases). The CDR3 totals 16 residues. Germline V lookup: CDR1 SGHRS, CDR2 YFSETQ. Trimming removed 0 bases from V and 0 bases from J, with 9 bases in between. The DNA of the CDR3 is TGCGCCAGCAGCTTGGTGGGAGGCACGAACACCGGGGAGCTGTTTTTT. It specifies CASSLVGGTNTGELFF.

This CDR3 reads CATRDDSGRRTYEQYF. CDR3 DNA: TGTGCCACCCGCGACGATAGCGGGAGAAGGACCTACGAGCAGTACTTC. This chain uses TRBV10-3 with TRBJ2-7; 9 bases are shared with TRBD2. Germline-derived CDR1 and CDR2 are ENHRY and SYGVKD. There are 16 residues in the CDR3. J lost 2 bases, V lost 10 bases, and 15 bases had no gene match.

The chain is built from TRBV7-2 and TRBJ2-5; 10 positions match TRBD2. Germline V gene sequence: CDR1 SGHTA, CDR2 FQGNSA. This CDR3 is built from 18 residues. The ends lost 7 bases at V and 2 bases at J; junction bases unmatched: 16. The CDR3 nucleotides are TGTGCCAGCACAGACCAAAAGCGGGAGGGCCGAGGGCAAGAGACCCAGTACTTC. Translation gives CASTDQKREGRGQETQYF.

The chain recombines TRBV7-9 with TRBJ2-3; TRBD2 is a possible D gene (6 bases). The CDR3 contains 11 residues. Germline V lookup: CDR1 SEHNR, CDR2 FQNEAQ (reference sequence). V was clipped by 8 bases and J by 5 bases, with 8 bases between them. The CDR3 sequence: CASRLGDTQYF. CDR3 DNA: TGTGCCAGCCGACTAGGAGATACGCAGTATTTT.

The chain combines TRBV6-5 with TRBJ1-1, with D maybe TRBD1 (5 bases). The CDR3 is 15 residues long. With 2 bases removed from V and 5 bases from J, the gap between germline ends came to 15 bases. Germline-derived CDR1 and CDR2 are MNHEY and SVGAGI. The CDR3 protein is CASSYDGAGGTEAFF. CDR3 nucleotide sequence: TGTGCCAGCAGTTACGACGGGGCCGGGGGTACTGAAGCTTTCTTT.

This rearrangement joins TRBV12-3 or TRBV12-4 to TRBJ2-7, with D perhaps TRBD1 (5 bases). V lost 2 bases and J lost 6, with 11 bases in between. The CDR3 runs to 13 residues. The CDR3: CASSLLGQTEQYF. DNA for the CDR3: TGTGCCAGCAGTTTATTGGGGCAGACCGAGCAGTACTTC.

The chain combines TRBV5-4 with TRBJ1-6, with 7 bases identical to TRBD1. The V segment lost 10 bases and the J segment 7 bases; nucleotides outside the gene matches: 8. Germline lookup yields CDR1 SGHNT and CDR2 YYREEE (reference sequence). The CDR3 has 13 amino acids. CDR3 DNA sequence: TGTGCCGGTTCCGGGACAGACAATTCACCCCTCCACTTT. This translates into CAGSGTDNSPLHF.

The table lists this clone with a count of one. The chain employs TRBV5-1 and TRBJ1-3; 7 bases line up with TRBD1. Germline CDR1 and CDR2: SGHRS and YFSETQ. The V and J ends lost 5 bases and 3 bases, in that order; junction bases with no gene match: 5. The CDR3 is made up of 14 amino acids. The CDR3 DNA reads as TGCGCCAGCAGTCGACAGGGTGTTGGAAACACCATATATTTT. Amino acid sequence: CASSRQGVGNTIYF.

The V and J genes are TRBV6-5 and TRBJ1-4; D not resolved. In germline, CDR1 is MNHEY, CDR2 SVGAGI. With 5 bases removed from V and 3 bases from J, the gap between germline ends came to 10 bases. The CDR3 has 14 residues. Here the CDR3 DNA reads TGTGCCAGCAGTCCGCGGGGATCTAATGAAAAACTGTTTTTT. Protein product: CASSPRGSNEKLFF.

This clone has only one observation. The V call is TRBV7-3, the J call TRBJ1-6, with D perhaps matching TRBD1 (6 bases). V lost 1 base to trimming and J lost 9 bases, with 10 bases between them. Germline CDR1 reads SGHTA; CDR2 reads FQGTGA. The CDR3 length is 14 residues. For the CDR3, the DNA is TGTGCCAGCAGCTTAAACAGGGAGAGTTCACCCCTCCACTTT. It codes for CASSLNRESSPLHF.

The CDR3 region is CASSLTGGNQPQHF. In nucleotides, the CDR3 is TGTGCCAGCAGTCTGACAGGGGGCAATCAGCCCCAGCATTTT. The V gene is TRBV6-5, the J gene TRBJ1-5, with TRBD1 identical over 8 bases. CDR1 is MNHEY, CDR2 SVGAGI, per germline. The V gene end was trimmed by 5 bases and the J gene end by 2 bases; junction bases not matched to a gene: 2. This CDR3 has 14 amino acids.